The clone carrying this T cell receptor (beta chain) was seen at least ten times. The entry originates in a study of tumor-infiltrating lymphocytes in primary liver carcinoma. Extraction also yielded germline DNA, while blood RNA was obtained from unsorted whole blood. The CDR3 is made up of 14 amino acids. V was cut by 4 bases and J by 5 bases, with 9 bases left in between. Looked up from germline, CDR1 is ENHRY and CDR2 is SYGVKD. A constant-region primer served to make TCR beta cDNA from roughly 500 ng total RNA. A slightly modified ARM-PCR protocol with three nested multiplex PCR rounds produced these TCR beta libraries. With TRBV1-TRBV30 forward primers and a C-beta reverse primer, the first two PCR rounds were run for about 10 cycles each. From the multiplex PCR reads, TCRdb called clonotypes with MiXCR, one entry per CDR3 protein. The table lists about 310,000 distinct CDR3 sequences, approximately 60% of them singletons.

Sequencing input: peripheral blood. V gene TRBV10-3 combines with J gene TRBJ1-6; a weak D match, TRBD1 (6 bases). The TCR was taken from a man in his forties with primary liver carcinoma and hepatitis B virus infection. CDR3 region: CAISADSNNSPLHF. The CDR3, as DNA: TGTGCCATCAGTGCGGACAGTAATAATTCACCCCTCCACTTT.